This paragraph covers one T cell receptor (beta chain) sequence. Its antigen remains unidentified. The data were taken from a study of cytomegalovirus exposure and HLA in healthy donors. Study findings and constraints: Earlier results showed most TCR beta V segments being productive about 90% or about 30% of the time. Researchers catalogued about 150 TCR beta chains as cytomegalovirus-associated. An assumption of roughly uniform sequencing depth across donors underlay the presence/absence analyses.

Among the donors, all were healthy bone marrow donors. The CDR3 sequence is 14 residues long. Germline-derived CDR1 and CDR2 are MNHEY and SVGAGI. V lost 6 bases, J lost 2 bases, and 12 bases lay in between. Primers: 60 Vbeta forward and 13 Jbeta reverse. The table came from immunoSEQ multiplex PCR; TCRdb's copy has only in-frame clones and leaves some out. The sample holds 150,000 to 200,000 clones, over 75% seen once. The sequenced sample consisted of PBMCs. This clonotype was sampled from a man aged 50-59 years in good health and CMV-seropositive. The chain recombines TRBV6-5 with TRBJ2-3, with D tentatively TRBD2 (5 bases). CDR3 in amino acids: CASRPGRPTDTQYF. The CDR3, as DNA: TGTGCCAGCAGGCCGGGAAGACCCACAGATACGCAGTATTTT.